The T cell receptor beta chain under discussion was sequenced for a study of CD8+CD57+ T cells in acquired aplastic anemia. By flow cytometry, patients selected for sequencing had shown an expansion of CD8+CD57+ cells. The diagnosis in all patients was severe acquired aplastic anemia. The germline CDR1 and CDR2 sequences are SEHNR and FQNEAQ (reference sequence). The CDR3 runs to 14 residues. V lost 5 bases to trimming and J lost 5 bases; unmatched junction nucleotides: 8. Ten or more counts support this clonotype. Genomic DNA served as template for TCR beta VDJ and CDR3 profiling. TCRdb itself ran the reads through MiXCR, one entry per CDR3 protein. The sample lists 150,000 to 200,000 distinct CDR3 sequences, around 47% occurring once.

The TCR originated in a human donor with aplastic anemia. The chain recombines TRBV7-9 with TRBJ2-5; TRBD2 matches at 7 bases. The sequenced sample was sorted CD4+, CD8+, or CD8+CD57+ T cells (not recorded which) from PBMCs. CDR3 amino acids: CASSPSGGGETQYF. CDR3 DNA sequence: TGTGCCAGCAGCCCTAGCGGAGGAGGGGAGACCCAGTACTTC.